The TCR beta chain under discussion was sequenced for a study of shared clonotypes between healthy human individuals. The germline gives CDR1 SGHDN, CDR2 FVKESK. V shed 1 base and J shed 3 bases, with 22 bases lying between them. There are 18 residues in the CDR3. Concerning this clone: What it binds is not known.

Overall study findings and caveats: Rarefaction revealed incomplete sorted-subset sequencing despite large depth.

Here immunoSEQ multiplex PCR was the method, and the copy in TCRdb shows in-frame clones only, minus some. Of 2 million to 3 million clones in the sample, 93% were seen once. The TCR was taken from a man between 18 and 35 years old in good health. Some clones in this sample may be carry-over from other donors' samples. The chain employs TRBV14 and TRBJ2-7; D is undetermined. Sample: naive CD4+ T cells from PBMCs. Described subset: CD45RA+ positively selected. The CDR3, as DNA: TGTGCCAGCAGCCAAGGGCGCGGTATAAAAAAAGAAAACTACGAGCAGTACTTC. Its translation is CASSQGRGIKKENYEQYF.